The source of this TCR beta chain is a study of long-term antiretroviral therapy in people with HIV. In germline, CDR1 is SEHNR, CDR2 FQNEAQ (reference sequence). CDR3 length equals 15 residues. V lost 4 bases and J lost 0; bases outside the gene matches: 2. The assay used was immunoSEQ (version v3.0), run at survey level. Some clones are missing from TCRdb's copy, which holds only in-frame ones; the method was immunoSEQ multiplex PCR. Seen here are more than 10,000 clones, roughly three quarters observed once, and the top ten hold about a fifth. This receptor was obtained from a woman between 40 and 55 years old with HIV. The rearrangement links TRBV7-9 to TRBJ1-5; 8 positions match TRBD1. Sequences were derived from unsorted PBMCs, sampled 0.5 years before starting antiretroviral therapy. CDR3: CASSSDRGSNQPQHF. CDR3 bases: TGTGCCAGCAGCTCTGACAGGGGTAGCAATCAGCCCCAGCATTTT.